This T cell receptor (beta chain) emerged from a study of blood T cell repertoires in COVID-19. Using immunoSEQ multiplex PCR, the repertoire was profiled, and TCRdb retains in-frame clones only, with some absent. Of about 33,000 clones listed, 84% are singletons. Worth noting for this clone: Other DNA sequences in this sample translate to the same CDR3.

This CDR3 comprises 14 residues. The V gene's germline CDR1 is MNHNS and CDR2 SASEGT. V lost 3 bases to trimming and J lost 4 bases; unmatched junction nucleotides: 5. The TCR comes from a human donor in a cohort sampled during active COVID-19. Input material: peripheral blood. The gene calls are TRBV6-1 and TRBJ2-5; 7 bases map to TRBD2. CDR3 sequence reads: CASSDPGGGETQYF. The DNA for the CDR3 is TGTGCCAGCAGTGATCCGGGGGGTGGAGAGACCCAGTACTTC.